A single sample gave rise to the 9 T cell receptor beta chains below, sequenced in a study of HIV-infected patients and healthy controls. Alpha and beta constant-region primers primed reverse transcription of approximately 0.55 ug RNA. Separate chain-specific third strand synthesis with multiplexing indices produced the alpha and beta libraries. A single record per CDR3 protein comes from TCRdb applying MiXCR to the 5' RACE reads. Of roughly 18,000 distinct CDR3 sequences detected, 12% appear once; the ten largest clones hold around 10%. The repertoire came from unfractionated whole blood and reflected all unsorted peripheral T cells. Sequencing was carried out using blood. The receptor set was obtained from an adult in good health.

There are a few counts of this clonotype. This chain links TRBV7-6 with TRBJ2-1; possibly TRBD1 for D (5 bases). The CDR3 has 15 amino acids. Germline CDR1 SGHVS, CDR2 FNYEAQ. Between the trimmed V and J ends, which lost 1 base and 4 bases, there was a span of 11 bases. In nucleotides, the CDR3 is TGTGCCAGCAGCTTAGGGCAGGGTTCTTACAATGAGCAGTTCTTC. Translation: CASSLGQGSYNEQFF.

This clonotype was detected many times. V and J are TRBV7-9 and TRBJ2-1; possible D gene TRBD2, 5 bases. Trimming took off 5 bases at V and 5 bases at J, with 16 bases between the two ends. This CDR3 contains 15 residues. CDR1 SEHNR and CDR2 FQNEAQ come from the germline V gene (reference sequence). The CDR3 loop reads CASSPQTGVNNEQFF. The CDR3 nucleotides are TGTGCCAGCAGCCCACAGACCGGGGTAAACAATGAGCAGTTCTTC.

This clonotype was counted many times. The CDR3 sequence: CASSATGPGGLGANYGYTF. CDR3 nucleotide sequence: TGTGCCAGCAGCGCAACCGGGCCGGGGGGGCTAGGCGCTAACTATGGCTACACCTTC. The rearrangement uses TRBV7-2 and TRBJ1-2, with D possibly being TRBD1 (6 bases). V lost 5 bases and J lost 0, with 25 bases in between. The germline gives CDR1 SGHTA, CDR2 FQGNSA. The length of the CDR3 is 19 residues.

The genes are TRBV18 and TRBJ2-3; D could derive from TRBD1 or TRBD2 (6 bases each). Looked up from germline, CDR1 is KGHSH and CDR2 is LQKENI. The CDR3 length is 16 residues. Trimming pared 6 bases from V and 0 bases from J, leaving 16 bases between. The DNA for the CDR3 is TGTGCCAGCTCCCCCGGGGGCGGCGGAAGCACAGATACGCAGTATTTT. It is translated as CASSPGGGGSTDTQYF.

The chain combines TRBV11-1 with TRBJ1-1, with D possibly TRBD1 on 5 matching bases. V lost 2 bases and J lost 5, with 9 bases in between. This CDR3 is 13 amino acids long. CDR1 and CDR2 from the germline V gene are SGHAT and FQDESV (reference sequence). The CDR3 DNA reads as TGTGCCAGCAGCTTAAGACAGCGGACTGAAGCTTTCTTT. This sequence encodes CASSLRQRTEAFF.

This clonotype was seen at least ten times. The rearrangement uses TRBV18 and TRBJ2-4, with 7 bases fitting TRBD1. With V trimmed by 7 bases and J by 7 bases, 10 bases remained unmatched. The CDR3 totals 14 residues. Germline loops: CDR1 KGHSH, CDR2 LQKENI. The CDR3 here is CASLSQGSYNIQYF. DNA for the CDR3: TGTGCCAGCTTATCACAGGGGAGTTATAACATTCAGTACTTC.

By share, this clonotype counts as medium-sized (0.01 to 0.1%). The V call is TRBV6-1, the J call TRBJ1-5; D gene ambiguous. The CDR3 is 15 amino acids. Germline V gene data show CDR1 as MNHNS and CDR2 as SASEGT. V dropped 4 bases and J dropped 3 bases, with 13 bases sitting between them. In DNA form, the CDR3 reads TGTGCCAGCAGTGCAAAATACACTACCAATCAGCCCCAGCATTTT. Residues: CASSAKYTTNQPQHF.

This clonotype turned up a few times. The chain couples TRBV20-1 to TRBJ1-1, with 8 bases aligning to TRBD1. J lost 2 bases, V lost 6 bases, and 5 bases had no gene match. This CDR3 has 13 residues. Germline CDR1 reads DFQATT; CDR2 reads SNEGSKA (reference sequence). CDR3 region: CSAPDRGNTEAFF. The CDR3 nucleotides are TGCAGTGCCCCAGACAGGGGTAACACTGAAGCTTTCTTT.

Within the sample, this clonotype is medium-sized. A read error may produce the germline difference seen at one junction end. This rearrangement joins TRBV29-1 to TRBJ2-3; 14 nucleotides line up with TRBD2. The CDR3 runs to 13 residues. Germline V gene data show CDR1 as SQVTM and CDR2 as ANQGSEA. The DNA for the CDR3 is TGCAGCGTCGAAATCGGGACTAGCGGGGGTCGAATCTTT. It yields the protein CSVEIGTSGGRIF.